The 6 T cell receptor beta chains given below trace back to one sample, sequenced in a study of a mutant IDH1 vaccine in newly diagnosed glioma. This sample's time point: baseline, week 1 (first vaccination visit). Treatment noted: pre-vaccination baseline after standard-of-care therapy. Here immunoSEQ multiplex PCR was the method, and the copy in TCRdb shows in-frame clones only, minus some. The sample lists about 88,000 clones, roughly four fifths occurring once. The starting material was PBMCs, obtained from a glioma patient treated with radiotherapy, temozolomide or both. The source of these receptors is a man in his forties or fifties with glioma. Some clones in this sample may be carry-over from other donors' samples.

V is TRBV6-1 and J is TRBJ2-7, with 9 bases aligning to TRBD1. The CDR3 sequence is 17 residues long. Germline loops: CDR1 MNHNS, CDR2 SASEGT. V dropped 6 bases and J dropped 6; count of bases not matched to a gene: 18. The CDR3 reads CASSEPGTGQGGIEQYF. The CDR3 DNA is TGTGCCAGCAGCGAACCAGGGACGGGACAGGGCGGGATCGAGCAGTACTTC.

V is TRBV30 and J is TRBJ1-1; D not certain. In germline, CDR1 is GTSNPN, CDR2 SVGIG (reference sequence). The CDR3 is 11 residues long. The V gene lost 4 bases and the J gene lost 5 bases, with 8 bases spanning the gap. CDR3 nucleotide sequence: TGTGCCTGGAAGCGCAAAACTGAAGCTTTCTTT. Amino acid sequence: CAWKRKTEAFF.

The chain uses TRBV5-1 and TRBJ1-3; 8 bases are a match to TRBD1. The CDR3 totals 16 residues. Trimming removed 3 bases from V and 4 bases from J; junction bases left unmatched: 9. Germline CDR1 SGHRS, CDR2 YFSETQ. The CDR3 loop is CASSSRGQDVGNTIYF. DNA of the CDR3: TGCGCCAGCAGCTCGAGGGGACAGGACGTAGGAAACACCATATATTTT.

The genes are TRBV2 and TRBJ1-3, with D perhaps matching TRBD1 (5 bases). The CDR3 runs 14 residues. Trimming cost V 6 bases and J 10 bases, with 19 bases left between them. The germline V gene has CDR1 SNHLY and CDR2 FYNNEI. CDR3 sequence: CASREDTGGLTIYF. CDR3 coding DNA: TGTGCCAGCAGGGAGGACACTGGTGGTTTGACCATATATTTT. The variable domain in full, completed from reference TRBV2 and TRBJ1-3, reads EPEVTQTPSHQVTQMGQEVILRCVPISNHLYFYWYRQILGQKVEFLVSFYNNEISEKSEIFDDQFSVERPDGSNFTLKIRSTKLEDSAMYFCASREDTGGLTIYFGEGSWLTVV.

CDR3 residues: CASSLVGTSYEQYF. Written as DNA, the CDR3 is TGTGCCAGCAGCTTAGTCGGGACGAGTTACGAGCAGTACTTC. The gene calls are TRBV7-2 and TRBJ2-7, with D perhaps given as TRBD1 or TRBD2 (5 bases each). Per the germline V gene, CDR1 is SGHTA and CDR2 is FQGNSA. Deletions cut 1 base from V and 4 bases from J, with 11 bases between. The CDR3 consists of 14 residues.

The genes are TRBV19 and TRBJ1-1; D gene ambiguous. The V gene lost 6 bases and the J gene lost 4 bases, with 9 bases spanning the gap. This CDR3 contains 12 residues. Germline values: CDR1 LNHDA, CDR2 SQIVND (reference sequence). CDR3 loop: CASRVVGTEAFF. The DNA of the CDR3 is TGTGCCAGTAGAGTTGTAGGCACTGAAGCTTTCTTT.